The T cell receptor beta chain under discussion was sequenced for a study of CD8+ T cells in alopecia areata. General study findings and limits: In lesional scalp, particularly from alopecia totalis/universalis, clonality was higher than in normal scalp.

RNA was isolated and reverse transcribed to cDNA, the sequencing template. Libraries were prepared by immunoSEQ multiplex PCR; TCRdb keeps only in-frame clonotypes and omits some of them. Among under 300,000 clones listed, 67% were seen once. Sorting separated CD4+ and CD8+ T cells out of PBMCs. Comments on this clone: Its specificity is unknown.

Germline CDR1 and CDR2: SQVTM and ANQGSEA. Trimming removed 2 bases at V and 8 bases at J, with 12 bases between. This CDR3 is 13 amino acids long. The chain uses TRBV29-1 and TRBJ1-4, with D possibly being TRBD1 (6 bases). The sample here was CD4+ T cells sorted from blood, taken at week 0. The source is a human donor with alopecia areata. For the CDR3, the DNA is TGCAGCGTTGAACCCAGGGGAGGGGAAAAACTGTTTTTT. Encoded protein: CSVEPRGGEKLFF.